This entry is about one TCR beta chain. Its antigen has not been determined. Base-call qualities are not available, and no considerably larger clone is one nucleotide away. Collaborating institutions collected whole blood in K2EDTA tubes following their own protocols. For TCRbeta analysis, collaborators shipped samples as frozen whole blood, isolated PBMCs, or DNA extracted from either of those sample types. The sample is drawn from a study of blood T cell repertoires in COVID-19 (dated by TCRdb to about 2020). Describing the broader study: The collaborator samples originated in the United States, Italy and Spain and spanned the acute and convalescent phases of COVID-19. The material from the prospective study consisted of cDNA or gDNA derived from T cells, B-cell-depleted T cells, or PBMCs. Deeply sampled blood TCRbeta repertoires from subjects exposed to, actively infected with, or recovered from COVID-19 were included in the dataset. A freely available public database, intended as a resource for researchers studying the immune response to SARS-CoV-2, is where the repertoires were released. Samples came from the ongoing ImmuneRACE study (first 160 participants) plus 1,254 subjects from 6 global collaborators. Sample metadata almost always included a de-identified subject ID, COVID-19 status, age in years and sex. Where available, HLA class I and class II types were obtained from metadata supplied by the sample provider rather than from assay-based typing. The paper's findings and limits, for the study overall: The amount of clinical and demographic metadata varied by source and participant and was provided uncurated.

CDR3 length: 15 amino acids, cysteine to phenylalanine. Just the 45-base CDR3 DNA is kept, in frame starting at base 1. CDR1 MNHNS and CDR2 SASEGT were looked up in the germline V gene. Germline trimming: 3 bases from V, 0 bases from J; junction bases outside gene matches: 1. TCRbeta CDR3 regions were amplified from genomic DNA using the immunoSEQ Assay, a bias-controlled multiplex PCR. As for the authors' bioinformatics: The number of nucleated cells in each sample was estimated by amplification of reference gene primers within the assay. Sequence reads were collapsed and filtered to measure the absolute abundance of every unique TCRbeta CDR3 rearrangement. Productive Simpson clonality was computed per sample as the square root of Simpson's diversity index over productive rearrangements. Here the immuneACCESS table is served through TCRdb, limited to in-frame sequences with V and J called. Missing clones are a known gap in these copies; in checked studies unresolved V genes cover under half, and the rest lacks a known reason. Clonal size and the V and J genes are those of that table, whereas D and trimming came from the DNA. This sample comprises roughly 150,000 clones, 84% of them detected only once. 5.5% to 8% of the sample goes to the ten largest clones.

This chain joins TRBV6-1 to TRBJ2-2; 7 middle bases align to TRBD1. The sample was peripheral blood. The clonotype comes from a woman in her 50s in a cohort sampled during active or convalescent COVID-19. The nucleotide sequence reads TGTGCCAGCAGTGACACAGGGGCGAACACCGGGGAGCTGTTTTTT. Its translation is CASSDTGANTGELFF.